The clone carrying this TCR beta chain appeared a few times. TCRdb reprocessed the 5' RACE reads via MiXCR and lists one record per CDR3 protein. This sample carries approximately 30,000 distinct CDR3 sequences, roughly 24% of them seen once, and the ten largest clones take roughly 4.5%. CDR3 length: 16 residues. V lost 5 bases and J lost 4, with 20 bases in between. Germline assignment: CDR1 SGHNT and CDR2 YYREEE (reference sequence). The clonotype comes from a female donor with breast cancer. The sample consisted of memory CD4+ T cells sorted from blood. Subset defined: memory CD4+ T cells, CD4+CD45RO+CD25-. The chain joins TRBV5-4 to TRBJ2-3; D uncertain. CDR3 residues: CASSGRPSGDADTQYF. The CDR3 DNA is TGTGCCAGCAGTGGAAGACCTTCAGGTGACGCAGATACGCAGTATTTT. Looking up the rest from reference TRBV5-4 and TRBJ2-3 gives the full variable domain: ETGVTQSPTHLIKTRGQQVTLRCSSQSGHNTVSWYQQALGQGPQFIFQYYREEENGRGNFPPRFSGLQFPNYSSELNVNALELDDSALYLCASSGRPSGDADTQYFGPGTRLTVL.